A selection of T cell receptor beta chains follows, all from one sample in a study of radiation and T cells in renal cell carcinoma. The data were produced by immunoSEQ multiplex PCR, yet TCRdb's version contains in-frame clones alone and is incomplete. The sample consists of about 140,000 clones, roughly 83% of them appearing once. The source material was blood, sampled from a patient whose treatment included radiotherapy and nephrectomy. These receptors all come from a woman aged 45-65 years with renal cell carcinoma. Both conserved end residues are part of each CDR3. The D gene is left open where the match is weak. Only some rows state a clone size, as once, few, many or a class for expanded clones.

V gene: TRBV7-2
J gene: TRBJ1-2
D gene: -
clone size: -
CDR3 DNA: TGTGCCAGCAGCACGGGCCAGGGGTTTAACCCTAACTATGGCTACACCTTC
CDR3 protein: CASSTGQGFNPNYGYTF

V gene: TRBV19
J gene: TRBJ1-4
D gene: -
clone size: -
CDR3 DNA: TGTGCCAGTAGTATGGGTTATGAAAAACTGTTTTTT
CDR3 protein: CASSMGYEKLFF

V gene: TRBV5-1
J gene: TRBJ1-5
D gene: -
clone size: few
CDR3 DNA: TGCGCCAGCAGCCCACTACCAGATAGCAATCAGCCCCAGCATTTT
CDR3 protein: CASSPLPDSNQPQHF

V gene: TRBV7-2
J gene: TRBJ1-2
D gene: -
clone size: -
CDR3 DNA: TGTGCCAGCAGCTTACGCGGCCAAACTAACTATGGCTACACCTTC
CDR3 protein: CASSLRGQTNYGYTF

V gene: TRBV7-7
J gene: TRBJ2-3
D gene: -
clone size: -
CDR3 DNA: TGTGCCAGCAGCCAAGGGCCGGGGTTCACAGATACGCAGTATTTT
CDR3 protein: CASSQGPGFTDTQYF

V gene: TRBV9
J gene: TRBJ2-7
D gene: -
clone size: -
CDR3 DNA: TGTGCCAGCAGTCCGGGGAACGAGCAGTACTTC
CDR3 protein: CASSPGNEQYF

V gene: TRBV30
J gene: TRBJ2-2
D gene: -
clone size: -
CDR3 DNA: TGTGCCTGGAGTGTAATAGGGGTAGGGCACCTGTTTTTT
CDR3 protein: CAWSVIGVGHLFF

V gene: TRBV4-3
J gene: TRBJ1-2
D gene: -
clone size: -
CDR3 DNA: TGCGCCAGCAGCCAAGAATACGGAGAGGGCTATGGCTACACCTTC
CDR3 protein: CASSQEYGEGYGYTF

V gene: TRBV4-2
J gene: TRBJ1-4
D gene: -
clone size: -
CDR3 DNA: TGTGCCAGCAGCCAAGACCGAACAACTAATGAAAAACTGTTTTTT
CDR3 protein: CASSQDRTTNEKLFF

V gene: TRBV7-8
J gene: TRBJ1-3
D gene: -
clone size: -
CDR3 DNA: TGTGCCAGCAGCTTAATCCGTGGAAACACCATATATTTT
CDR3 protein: CASSLIRGNTIYF